Listed here are 22 T cell receptor beta chains from one sample, sequenced in a study of cytomegalovirus exposure and HLA in healthy donors. Sequenced by immunoSEQ multiplex PCR; TCRdb stores in-frame clones only, minus some. The repertoire consists of about 57,000 clones, with 70% to 90% occurring once and the leading ten covering roughly 1.2%. The sequenced material came from PBMCs. These receptors were obtained from a woman aged 18 to 35 in good health and CMV-seronegative.

V gene TRBV19 combines with J gene TRBJ2-2; 8 bases map to TRBD1. This CDR3 contains 14 residues. The J segment lost 4 bases and the V segment lost 10 bases, leaving 8 bases of the junction unmatched. Germline-derived CDR1 and CDR2 are LNHDA and SQIVND (reference sequence). This CDR3 reads CAIRTGIGTGELFF. In nucleotides, the CDR3 is TGTGCCATACGGACAGGGATCGGCACCGGGGAGCTGTTTTTT.

V usage is TRBV6-1 and J usage is TRBJ2-3; a possible D gene is TRBD2 (6 bases). The germline V and J ends were trimmed by 2 bases and 0 bases, with 9 bases remaining between them. This CDR3 region has 15 residues. CDR1 MNHNS and CDR2 SASEGT come from the germline V gene. CDR3 residues: CASSELAGSTDTQYF. The CDR3 coding sequence is TGTGCCAGCAGTGAATTGGCGGGAAGCACAGATACGCAGTATTTT.

The chain carries TRBV6-1 and TRBJ2-2; 9 positions agree with TRBD2. V lost 1 base to trimming and J lost 1 base; unmatched junction nucleotides: 1. Per germline, CDR1 MNHNS and CDR2 SASEGT. This CDR3 contains 16 residues. DNA of the CDR3: TGTGCCAGCAGTGAAGGACTAGCGGTGAACACCGGGGAGCTGTTTTTT. This codes for CASSEGLAVNTGELFF.

This clone was detected only once. The chain couples TRBV6-6 to TRBJ2-7; 7 bases align to TRBD1. The CDR3 contains 15 residues. From germline, CDR1 is MNHNY and CDR2 SVGAGI (reference sequence). With V trimmed by 10 bases and J by 1 base, 13 bases remained unmatched. The DNA of the CDR3 is TGTGCCACCCGGGGACAGTTCCGAATTTCCTACGAGCAGTACTTC. It codes for CATRGQFRISYEQYF.

This clone came up a few times. The chain uses TRBV9 and TRBJ1-5, with D uncertain. CDR1 and CDR2 from the germline V gene are SGDLS and YYNGEE. Trimming shortened V by 6 bases and J by 2 bases, and 12 bases separated the two germline ends. The CDR3 runs 14 residues. Here the CDR3 reads CASNRGIGNQPQHF. The CDR3 nucleotides read TGTGCCAGCAATCGGGGAATCGGCAATCAGCCCCAGCATTTT.

The chain employs TRBV6-1 and TRBJ2-1; tentative D call: TRBD1 (6 bases). The V and J ends lost 2 bases and 2 bases respectively, with 10 bases between them. The germline CDR1 and CDR2 sequences are MNHNS and SASEGT. The CDR3 consists of 15 residues. DNA for the CDR3: TGTGCCAGCAGTGAATCCGGACAGCCCTACAATGAGCAGTTCTTC. It translates to CASSESGQPYNEQFF.

The genes are TRBV6-6 and TRBJ1-2, with D uncertain. Germline CDR1 and CDR2: MNHNY and SVGAGI (reference sequence). This CDR3 contains 14 residues. The V end was cut by 2 bases, the J end by 7 bases, with 14 bases between. The CDR3 bases are TGTGCCAGCAGTTACGGTCGCGGTAGACCTGGCTACACCTTC. Protein: CASSYGRGRPGYTF.

The chain joins TRBV4-1 to TRBJ1-5; TRBD1 might be the D (6 bases). The CDR3 sequence is 14 residues long. Deletions cut 4 bases from V and 9 bases from J, with 16 bases between. Germline-derived CDR1 and CDR2 are MGHRA and YSYEKL. The CDR3 loop is CASSREQGEPPQHF. CDR3 in DNA: TGCGCCAGCAGCCGAGAACAGGGAGAGCCGCCCCAGCATTTT.

This clone was seen once. V is TRBV7-9 and J is TRBJ1-4, with 9 bases identical to TRBD1. Unmatched junction bases numbered 11, after V lost 5 bases and J lost 7 bases. Germline V gives CDR1 SEHNR, CDR2 FQNEAQ (reference sequence). CDR3 length equals 16 residues. Here the CDR3 reads CASSDINRGRGEKLFF. CDR3 nucleotide sequence: TGTGCCAGCAGCGACATTAACAGGGGGCGAGGTGAAAAACTGTTTTTT.

CDR3 loop: CASRQGGTNEKLFF. The DNA of the CDR3 is TGTGCCAGCAGGCAGGGTGGCACTAATGAAAAACTGTTTTTT. The chain joins TRBV28 to TRBJ1-4; D perhaps matches TRBD1 (5 bases). The germline V gene has CDR1 MDHEN and CDR2 SYDVKM. This CDR3 region has 14 residues. Deletions cut 6 bases from V and 2 bases from J, with 10 bases between.

This chain uses TRBV5-4 with TRBJ1-5, with TRBD1 identical over 7 bases. The germline V gene has CDR1 SGHNT and CDR2 YYREEE (reference sequence). This CDR3 has 14 amino acids. Losses at the gene ends were 4 bases for V and 6 bases for J; bases not matched to a gene: 7. CDR3 nucleotides: TGTGCCAGCAGCCAAGCAGGGGGGAGTCAGCCCCAGCATTTT. Translating gives CASSQAGGSQPQHF. Full variable domain (outside the CDR3, taken from reference TRBV5-4 and TRBJ1-5): ETGVTQSPTHLIKTRGQQVTLRCSSQSGHNTVSWYQQALGQGPQFIFQYYREEENGRGNFPPRFSGLQFPNYSSELNVNALELDDSALYLCASSQAGGSQPQHFGDGTRLSIL.

V usage is TRBV27 and J usage is TRBJ1-5; 9 bases match TRBD1. The germline gives CDR1 MNHEY, CDR2 SMNVEV (reference sequence). This CDR3 spans 14 amino acids. With V trimmed by 6 bases and J by 6 bases, 6 bases remained unmatched. The CDR3 nucleotides are TGTGCCAGCAGCCTGACAGGGGGGTTTCAGCCCCAGCATTTT. This gives the protein CASSLTGGFQPQHF.

This chain joins TRBV6-4 and TRBJ2-4, with D hard to call. CDR3 length equals 16 residues. The V gene's germline CDR1 is MRHNA and CDR2 SNTAGT. Trimming pared 4 bases from V and 0 bases from J, leaving 13 bases between. CDR3 in DNA: TGTGCCAGCAGTGGAGCAACCCTCTTAGCCAAAAACATTCAGTACTTC. Translated, it gives CASSGATLLAKNIQYF.

The chain employs TRBV10-3 and TRBJ1-1, with 12 bases lining up with TRBD1. The germline CDR1 and CDR2 sequences are ENHRY and SYGVKD. This CDR3 contains 16 residues. The J segment lost 3 bases and the V segment lost 6 bases, leaving 8 bases of the junction unmatched. The CDR3 spells CAISGTGGAGDTEAFF. DNA of the CDR3: TGTGCCATCAGCGGGACAGGGGGCGCAGGAGACACTGAAGCTTTCTTT.

The count of this clone is one. This chain uses TRBV2 with TRBJ1-1; D is undetermined. Trimming left V 3 bases short and J 1 base short, with 9 bases between. CDR3 length: 14 amino acids. Germline loops: CDR1 SNHLY, CDR2 FYNNEI. The CDR3 region has the DNA TGTGCCAGCAGTGAGTATAAGAGGAACACTGAAGCTTTCTTT. Translating it yields CASSEYKRNTEAFF.

V usage is TRBV28 and J usage is TRBJ2-7; TRBD1 is a possible D gene (5 bases). Germline V gene data show CDR1 as MDHEN and CDR2 as SYDVKM. Trimming cost V 4 bases and J 0 bases, with 16 bases left between them. The CDR3 is made up of 16 amino acids. The CDR3 region has the DNA TGTGCCAGCAGTTCACCAGGGTGGTCGAGCTCCTACGAGCAGTACTTC. Translation gives CASSSPGWSSSYEQYF. Based on the CDR3 plus reference TRBV28 and TRBJ2-7, the full variable domain is DVKVTQSSRYLVKRTGEKVFLECVQDMDHENMFWYRQDPGLGLRLIYFSYDVKMKEKGDIPEGYSVSREKKERFSLILESASTNQTSMYLCASSSPGWSSSYEQYFGPGTRLTVT.

V usage is TRBV2 and J usage is TRBJ2-3, with D possibly TRBD1 on 6 matching bases. V gave up 6 bases and J gave up 2 bases, with 15 bases separating them. Germline V gene data show CDR1 as SNHLY and CDR2 as FYNNEI. The CDR3 is 15 residues long. This CDR3 reads CASRKQGPVTDTQYF. CDR3 nucleotides: TGTGCCAGCAGGAAACAGGGTCCCGTCACAGATACGCAGTATTTT. The full variable domain, completed using reference TRBV2 and TRBJ2-3, is EPEVTQTPSHQVTQMGQEVILRCVPISNHLYFYWYRQILGQKVEFLVSFYNNEISEKSEIFDDQFSVERPDGSNFTLKIRSTKLEDSAMYFCASRKQGPVTDTQYFGPGTRLTVL.

This chain connects TRBV19 to TRBJ1-2; a weak D match, TRBD1 (6 bases). The CDR3 contains 14 residues. Trimming pared 7 bases from V and 7 bases from J, leaving 19 bases between. Per the germline V gene, CDR1 is LNHDA and CDR2 is SQIVND (reference sequence). CDR3 sequence: CASNRQVSGSGYTF. The CDR3 nucleotides read TGTGCCAGTAATCGACAGGTATCGGGATCTGGCTACACCTTC.

This rearrangement joins TRBV6-5 to TRBJ2-5; TRBD2 matches 7 bases. The CDR3 is 14 residues long. J lost 6 bases, V lost 8 bases, and 12 bases had no gene match. CDR1 and CDR2 from the germline V gene are MNHEY and SVGAGI. The CDR3 coding sequence is TGTGCCAGCCGCGTGGGGGGGAGGATACAGACCCAGTACTTC. Translation gives CASRVGGRIQTQYF.

The V and J genes are TRBV5-1 and TRBJ2-1; 11 positions agree with TRBD2. CDR1 and CDR2 (germline): SGHRS, YFSETQ. V shed 0 bases, J shed 4 bases, and the junction held 9 bases outside the gene matches. The CDR3 has 18 amino acids. CDR3 sequence: CASSLVGTGTSGYNEQFF. The CDR3 DNA is TGCGCCAGCAGCTTGGTGGGGACCGGGACTAGCGGTTACAATGAGCAGTTCTTC.

V and J are TRBV19 and TRBJ2-3, with D unclear. Germline assignment: CDR1 LNHDA and CDR2 SQIVND (reference sequence). The CDR3 consists of 13 residues. Trimming left V 3 bases short and J 5 bases short, with 9 bases between. CDR3 nucleotide sequence: TGTGCCAGTAGTATGTTCCCGCGAGATACGCAGTATTTT. Translated, it gives CASSMFPRDTQYF.

V is TRBV28 and J is TRBJ2-4; tentatively, D is TRBD1 (5 bases). This CDR3 has 16 amino acids. Germline V lookup: CDR1 MDHEN, CDR2 SYDVKM. Between the trimmed V and J ends, which lost 5 bases and 0 bases, there was a span of 14 bases. CDR3 nucleotide sequence: TGTGCCAGCAGTATACAGACAGACCTAGCCAAAAACATTCAGTACTTC. Translated, it gives CASSIQTDLAKNIQYF.